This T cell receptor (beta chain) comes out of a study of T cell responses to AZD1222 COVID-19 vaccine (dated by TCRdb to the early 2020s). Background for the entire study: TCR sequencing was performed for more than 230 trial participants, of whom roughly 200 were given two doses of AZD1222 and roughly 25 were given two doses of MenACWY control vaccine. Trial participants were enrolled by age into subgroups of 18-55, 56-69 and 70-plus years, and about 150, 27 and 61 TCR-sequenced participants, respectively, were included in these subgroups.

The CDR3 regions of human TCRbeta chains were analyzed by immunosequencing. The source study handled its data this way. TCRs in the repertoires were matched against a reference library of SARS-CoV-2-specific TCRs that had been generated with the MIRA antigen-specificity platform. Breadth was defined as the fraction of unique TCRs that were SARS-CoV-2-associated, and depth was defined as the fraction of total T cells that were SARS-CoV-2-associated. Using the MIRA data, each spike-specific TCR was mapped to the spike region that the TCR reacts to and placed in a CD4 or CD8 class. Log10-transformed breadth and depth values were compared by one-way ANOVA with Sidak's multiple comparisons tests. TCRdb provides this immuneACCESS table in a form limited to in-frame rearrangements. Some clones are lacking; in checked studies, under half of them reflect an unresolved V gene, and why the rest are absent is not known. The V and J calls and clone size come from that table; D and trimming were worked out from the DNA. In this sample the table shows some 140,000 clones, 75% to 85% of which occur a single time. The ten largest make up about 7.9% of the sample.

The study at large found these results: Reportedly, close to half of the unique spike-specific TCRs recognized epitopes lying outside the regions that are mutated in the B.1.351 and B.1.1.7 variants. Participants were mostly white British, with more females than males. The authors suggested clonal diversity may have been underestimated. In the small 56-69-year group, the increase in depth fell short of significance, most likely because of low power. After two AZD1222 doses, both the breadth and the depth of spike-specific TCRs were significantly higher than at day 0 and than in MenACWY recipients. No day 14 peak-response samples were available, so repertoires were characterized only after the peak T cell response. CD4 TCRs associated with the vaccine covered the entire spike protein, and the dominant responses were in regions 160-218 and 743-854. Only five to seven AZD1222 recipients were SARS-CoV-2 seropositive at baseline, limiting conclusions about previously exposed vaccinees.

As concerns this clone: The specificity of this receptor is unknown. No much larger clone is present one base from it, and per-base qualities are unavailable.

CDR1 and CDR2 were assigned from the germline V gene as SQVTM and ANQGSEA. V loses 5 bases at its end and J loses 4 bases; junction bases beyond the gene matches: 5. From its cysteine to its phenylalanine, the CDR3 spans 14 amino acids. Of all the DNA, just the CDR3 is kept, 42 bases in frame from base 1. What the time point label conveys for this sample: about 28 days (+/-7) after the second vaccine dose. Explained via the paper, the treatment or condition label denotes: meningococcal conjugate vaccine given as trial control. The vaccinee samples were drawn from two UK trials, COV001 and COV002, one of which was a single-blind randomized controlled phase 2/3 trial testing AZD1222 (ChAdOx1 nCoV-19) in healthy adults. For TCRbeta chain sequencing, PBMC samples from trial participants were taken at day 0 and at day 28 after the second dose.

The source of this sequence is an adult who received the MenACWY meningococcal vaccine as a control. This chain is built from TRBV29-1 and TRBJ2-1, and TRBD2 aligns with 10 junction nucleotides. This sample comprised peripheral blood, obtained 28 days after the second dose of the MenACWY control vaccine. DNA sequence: TGCAGCGTTAAACTAGCGGGGCTATACAATGAGCAGTTCTTC. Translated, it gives CSVKLAGLYNEQFF.